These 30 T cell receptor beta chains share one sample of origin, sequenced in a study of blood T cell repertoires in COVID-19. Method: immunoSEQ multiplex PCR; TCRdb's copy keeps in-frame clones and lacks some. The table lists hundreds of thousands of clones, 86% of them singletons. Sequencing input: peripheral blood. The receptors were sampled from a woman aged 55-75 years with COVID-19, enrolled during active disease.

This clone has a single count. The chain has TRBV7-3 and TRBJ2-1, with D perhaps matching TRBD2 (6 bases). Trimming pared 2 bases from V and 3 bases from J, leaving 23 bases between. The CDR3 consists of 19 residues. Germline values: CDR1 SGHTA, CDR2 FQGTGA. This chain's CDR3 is CASSLSPGGAPVGYNEQFF. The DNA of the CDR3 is TGTGCCAGCAGCTTATCTCCCGGGGGAGCCCCTGTTGGCTACAATGAGCAGTTCTTC.

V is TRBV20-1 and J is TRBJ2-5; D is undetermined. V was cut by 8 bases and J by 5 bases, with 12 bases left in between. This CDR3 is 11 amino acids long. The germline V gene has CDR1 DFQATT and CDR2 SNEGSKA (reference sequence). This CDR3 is CSCPVVETQYF. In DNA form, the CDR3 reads TGCAGTTGCCCAGTGGTCGAGACCCAGTACTTC.

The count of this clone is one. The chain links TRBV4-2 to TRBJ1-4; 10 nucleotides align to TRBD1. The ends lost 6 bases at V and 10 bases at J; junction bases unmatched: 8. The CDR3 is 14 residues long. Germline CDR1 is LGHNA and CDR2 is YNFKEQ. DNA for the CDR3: TGTGCCAGCAGGCTAGGGACAGGGGAAGCAAAACTGTTTTTT. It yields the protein CASRLGTGEAKLFF.

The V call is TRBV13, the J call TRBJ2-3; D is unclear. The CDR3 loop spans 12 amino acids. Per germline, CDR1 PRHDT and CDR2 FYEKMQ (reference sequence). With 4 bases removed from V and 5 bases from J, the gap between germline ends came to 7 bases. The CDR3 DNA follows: TGTGCCAGCAGCTCCAACATAGATACGCAGTATTTT. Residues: CASSSNIDTQYF.

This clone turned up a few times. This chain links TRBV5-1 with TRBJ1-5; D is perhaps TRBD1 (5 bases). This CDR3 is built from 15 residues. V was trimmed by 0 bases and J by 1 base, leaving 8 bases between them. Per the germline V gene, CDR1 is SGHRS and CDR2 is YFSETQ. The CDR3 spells CASSLGQGSNQPQHF. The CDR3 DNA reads TGCGCCAGCAGCTTGGGGCAGGGAAGCAATCAGCCCCAGCATTTT.

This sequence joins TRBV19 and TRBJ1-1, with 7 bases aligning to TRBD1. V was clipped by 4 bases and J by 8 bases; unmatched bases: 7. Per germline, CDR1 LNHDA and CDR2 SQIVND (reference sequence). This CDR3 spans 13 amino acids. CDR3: CASSTFPDREAFF. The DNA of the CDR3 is TGTGCCAGTAGTACATTCCCGGACAGGGAAGCTTTCTTT.

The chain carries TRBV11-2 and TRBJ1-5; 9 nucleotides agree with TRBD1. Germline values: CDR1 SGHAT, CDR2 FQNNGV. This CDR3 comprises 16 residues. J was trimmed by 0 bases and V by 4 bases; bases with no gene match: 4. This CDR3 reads CASSWGTGRSNQPQHF. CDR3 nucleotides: TGTGCCAGCAGCTGGGGGACAGGGCGTAGCAATCAGCCCCAGCATTTT.

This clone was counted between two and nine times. CDR3 region: CASSQDEGDDNQPQHF. The CDR3 region has the DNA TGCGCCAGCAGCCAAGATGAAGGGGATGACAATCAGCCCCAGCATTTT. The gene calls are TRBV4-1 and TRBJ1-5; perhaps TRBD1 as D (5 bases). Germline V gene sequence: CDR1 MGHRA, CDR2 YSYEKL. The ends were cut back, 0 bases at V and 3 bases at J, with 12 bases in the middle. This CDR3 comprises 16 residues.

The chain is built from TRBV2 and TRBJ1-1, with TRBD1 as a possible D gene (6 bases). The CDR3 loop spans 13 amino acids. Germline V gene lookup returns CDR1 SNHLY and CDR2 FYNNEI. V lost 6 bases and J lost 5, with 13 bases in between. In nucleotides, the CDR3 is TGTGCCAGCAGGGTAATAACAGGGACTGAAGCTTTCTTT. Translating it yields CASRVITGTEAFF.

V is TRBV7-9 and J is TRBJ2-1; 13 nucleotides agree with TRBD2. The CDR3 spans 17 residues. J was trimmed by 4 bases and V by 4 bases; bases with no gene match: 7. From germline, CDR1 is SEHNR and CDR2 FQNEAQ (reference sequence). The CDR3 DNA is TGTGCCAGCAGCTGGCGACTAGCGGGGGGAGAGTACAATGAGCAGTTCTTC. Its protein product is CASSWRLAGGEYNEQFF.

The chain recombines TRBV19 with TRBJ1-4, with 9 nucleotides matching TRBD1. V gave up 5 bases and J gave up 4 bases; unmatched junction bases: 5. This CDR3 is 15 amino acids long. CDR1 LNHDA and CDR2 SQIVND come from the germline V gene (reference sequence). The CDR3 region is CASSGPGQGNEKLFF. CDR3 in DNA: TGTGCCAGTAGTGGACCGGGACAGGGTAATGAAAAACTGTTTTTT.

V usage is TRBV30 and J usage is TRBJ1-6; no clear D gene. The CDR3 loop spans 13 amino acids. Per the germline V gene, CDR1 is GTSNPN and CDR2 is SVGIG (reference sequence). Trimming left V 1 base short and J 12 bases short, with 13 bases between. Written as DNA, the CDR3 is TGTGCCTGGAGTGCACAGATGGGAGGACCCCTCCACTTT. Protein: CAWSAQMGGPLHF.

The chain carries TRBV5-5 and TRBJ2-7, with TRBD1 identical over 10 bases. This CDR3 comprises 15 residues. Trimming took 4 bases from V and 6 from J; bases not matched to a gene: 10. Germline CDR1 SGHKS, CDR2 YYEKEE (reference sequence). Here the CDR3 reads CASSLFDRGRAEQYF. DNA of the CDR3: TGTGCCAGCAGCCTATTTGACAGGGGGCGCGCCGAGCAGTACTTC.

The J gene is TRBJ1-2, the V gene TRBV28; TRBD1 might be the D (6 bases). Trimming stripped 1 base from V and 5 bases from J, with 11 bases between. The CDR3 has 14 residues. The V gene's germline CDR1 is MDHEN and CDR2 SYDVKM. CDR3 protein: CASSLLSGAYGYTF. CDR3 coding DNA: TGTGCCAGCAGTTTATTATCAGGGGCTTATGGCTACACCTTC.

CDR3 sequence reads: CASSQDLGRGTKNIQYF. The CDR3 nucleotides are TGCGCCAGCAGCCAAGATCTAGGGCGGGGGACCAAAAACATTCAGTACTTC. The chain employs TRBV4-1 and TRBJ2-4; 7 bases agree with TRBD2. The V gene's germline CDR1 is MGHRA and CDR2 YSYEKL. Trimming cost V 0 bases and J 2 bases; bases outside gene matches: 7. CDR3 length: 17 residues.

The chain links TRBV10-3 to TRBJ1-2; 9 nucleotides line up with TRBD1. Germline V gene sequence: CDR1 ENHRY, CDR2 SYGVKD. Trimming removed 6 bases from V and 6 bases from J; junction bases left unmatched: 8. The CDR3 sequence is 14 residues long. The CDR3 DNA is TGTGCCATCAGATATCTGGGACAGGGAAATGGCTACACCTTC. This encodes CAIRYLGQGNGYTF.

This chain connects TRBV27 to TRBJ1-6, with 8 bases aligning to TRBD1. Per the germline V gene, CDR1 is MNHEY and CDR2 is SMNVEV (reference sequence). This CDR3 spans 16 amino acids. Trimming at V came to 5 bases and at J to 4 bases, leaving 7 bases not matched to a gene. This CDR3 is CASSPSRQGYNSPLHF. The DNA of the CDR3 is TGTGCCAGCAGTCCCTCAAGACAGGGGTATAATTCACCCCTCCACTTT.

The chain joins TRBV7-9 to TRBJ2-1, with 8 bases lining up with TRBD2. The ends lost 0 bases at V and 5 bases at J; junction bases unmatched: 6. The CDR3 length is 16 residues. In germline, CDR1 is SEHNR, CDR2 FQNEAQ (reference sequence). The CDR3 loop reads CASSLAGTSRNNEQFF. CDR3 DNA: TGTGCCAGCAGCTTAGCAGGGACTAGTCGAAACAATGAGCAGTTCTTC.

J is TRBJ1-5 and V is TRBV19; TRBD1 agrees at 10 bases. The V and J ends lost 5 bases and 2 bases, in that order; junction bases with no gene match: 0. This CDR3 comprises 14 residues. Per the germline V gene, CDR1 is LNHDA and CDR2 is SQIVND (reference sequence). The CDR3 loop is CASSGTGGNQPQHF. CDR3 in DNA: TGTGCCAGTAGTGGGACAGGGGGCAATCAGCCCCAGCATTTT.

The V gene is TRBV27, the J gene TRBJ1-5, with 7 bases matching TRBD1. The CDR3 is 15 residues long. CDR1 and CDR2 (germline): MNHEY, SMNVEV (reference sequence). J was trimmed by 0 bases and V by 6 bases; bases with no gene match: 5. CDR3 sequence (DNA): TGTGCCAGCAGGACCGGGACAGCTAGCAATCAGCCCCAGCATTTT. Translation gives CASRTGTASNQPQHF.

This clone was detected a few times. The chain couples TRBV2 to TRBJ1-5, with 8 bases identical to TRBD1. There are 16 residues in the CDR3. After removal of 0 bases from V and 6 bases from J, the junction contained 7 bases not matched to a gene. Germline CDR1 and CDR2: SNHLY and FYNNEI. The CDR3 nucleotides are TGTGCCAGCAGTGAAGCGCGGGCAGGGGGCGGTCAGCCCCAGCATTTT. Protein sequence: CASSEARAGGGQPQHF.

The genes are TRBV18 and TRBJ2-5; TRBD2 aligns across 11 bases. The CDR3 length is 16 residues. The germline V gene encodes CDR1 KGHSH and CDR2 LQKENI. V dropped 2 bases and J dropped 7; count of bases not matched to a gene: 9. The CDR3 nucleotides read TGTGCCAGCTCACCAGATAGCGGGGGGGCCTTTGGGACCCAGTACTTC. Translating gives CASSPDSGGAFGTQYF.

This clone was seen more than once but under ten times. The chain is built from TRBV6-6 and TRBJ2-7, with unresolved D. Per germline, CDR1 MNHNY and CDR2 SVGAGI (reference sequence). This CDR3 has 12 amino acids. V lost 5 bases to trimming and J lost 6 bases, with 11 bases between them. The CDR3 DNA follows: TGTGCCAGCAGTACCCAGTATTTCGAGCAGTACTTC. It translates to CASSTQYFEQYF.

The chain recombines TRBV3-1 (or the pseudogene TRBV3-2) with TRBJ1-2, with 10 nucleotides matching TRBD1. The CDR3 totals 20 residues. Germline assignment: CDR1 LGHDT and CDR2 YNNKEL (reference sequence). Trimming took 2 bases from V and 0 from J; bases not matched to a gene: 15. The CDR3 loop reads CASSQFAQGTGEGSNYGYTF. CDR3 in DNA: TGTGCCAGCAGCCAATTCGCCCAAGGGACAGGGGAGGGGTCTAACTATGGCTACACCTTC.

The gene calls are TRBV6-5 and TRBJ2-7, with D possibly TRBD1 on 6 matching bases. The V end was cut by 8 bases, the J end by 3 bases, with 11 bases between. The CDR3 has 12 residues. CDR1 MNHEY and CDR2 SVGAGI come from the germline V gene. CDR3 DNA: TGTGCCAGCGGGGACACGGTCTACGAGCAGTACTTC. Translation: CASGDTVYEQYF.

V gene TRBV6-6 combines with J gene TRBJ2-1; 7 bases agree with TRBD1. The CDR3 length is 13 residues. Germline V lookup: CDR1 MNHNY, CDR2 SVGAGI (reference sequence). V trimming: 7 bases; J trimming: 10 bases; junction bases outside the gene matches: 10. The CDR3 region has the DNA TGTGCCAGCACAGCCCCAACAGGGGCGGAGCAGTTCTTC. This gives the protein CASTAPTGAEQFF.

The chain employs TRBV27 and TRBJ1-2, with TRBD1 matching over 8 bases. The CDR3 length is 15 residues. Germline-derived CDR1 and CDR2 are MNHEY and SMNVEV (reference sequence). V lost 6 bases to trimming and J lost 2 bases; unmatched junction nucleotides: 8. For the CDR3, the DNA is TGTGCCAGCAGACCCCCCCGGACAGGGAACTATGGCTACACCTTC. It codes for CASRPPRTGNYGYTF.

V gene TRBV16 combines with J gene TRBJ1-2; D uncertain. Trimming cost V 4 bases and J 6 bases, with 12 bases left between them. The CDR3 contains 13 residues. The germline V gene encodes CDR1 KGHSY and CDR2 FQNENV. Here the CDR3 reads CASSPGRLHGYTF. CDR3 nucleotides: TGTGCCAGCAGCCCGGGGAGGTTGCATGGCTACACCTTC.

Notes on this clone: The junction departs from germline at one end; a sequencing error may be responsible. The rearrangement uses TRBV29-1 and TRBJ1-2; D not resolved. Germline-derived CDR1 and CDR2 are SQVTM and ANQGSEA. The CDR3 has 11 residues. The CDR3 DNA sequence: TGCAGCGTTCGGAGTTCTTCGGCATCGCCCTTC. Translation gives CSVRSSSASPF.

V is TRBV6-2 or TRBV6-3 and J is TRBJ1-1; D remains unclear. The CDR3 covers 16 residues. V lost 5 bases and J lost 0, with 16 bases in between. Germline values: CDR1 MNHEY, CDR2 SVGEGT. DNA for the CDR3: TGTGCCAGCAGTGGCGGCAGATCCGTAATGAACACTGAAGCTTTCTTT. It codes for CASSGGRSVMNTEAFF.